The TCR beta chain under discussion was sequenced for a study of T cell responses to AZD1222 COVID-19 vaccine. In this sample, this clone turned up a few times. Its antigen is unknown. Findings of the study overall: Baseline seropositivity characterized only six AZD1222 recipients. Donors were mostly white British, more females; clonal diversity possibly underestimated. Spike-wide coverage was observed for vaccine-associated CD4 TCRs, with dominant responses at 160-218 and 743-854. Repertoires were sampled only after the peak T cell response.

Sequenced by immunoSEQ multiplex PCR; TCRdb stores in-frame clones only, minus some. The sample shows approximately 160,000 clones, approximately 89% of them seen only once. The sequence was collected from an adult in good health. This material consisted of peripheral blood, taken on day 0 of AZD1222 vaccination.

The CDR3 sequence is CASSLRYEQYF. DNA of the CDR3: TGTGCCAGCAGCTTAAGGTACGAGCAGTACTTC. The V and J genes are TRBV3-1 (or the pseudogene TRBV3-2) and TRBJ2-7; D is uncertain. Germline loops: CDR1 LGHDT, CDR2 YNNKEL (reference sequence). This CDR3 is 11 amino acids long. Trimming removed 5 bases from V and 4 bases from J, with 6 bases in between.